This record covers a single T cell receptor beta chain. What it binds is unknown. The record originates from a study of OX40 agonist ivuxolimab in advanced cancers. Overall study context: The drug used for patients, ivuxolimab, was an agonistic anti-OX40 (CD134) antibody. The study's findings and limits: Partly responding patients at 0.1-3.0 mg/kg showed some of the smallest clonal expansion.

The data were produced by immunoSEQ multiplex PCR, yet TCRdb's version contains in-frame clones alone and is incomplete. The table records approximately 110,000 clones, around 90% of them present only once. Germline V CDR1 and CDR2: SGHAT, FQNNGV. Trimming left V 2 bases short and J 4 bases short, with 14 bases between. The CDR3 sequence is 15 residues long. The sequence was obtained from an adult with an advanced solid tumor such as melanoma, head and neck, liver or kidney cancer. V is TRBV11-2 and J is TRBJ1-2; D perhaps matches TRBD1 (5 bases). Sequences were derived from CD4+ or CD8+ T cells sorted from blood, sampled in a trial of the OX40 agonist ivuxolimab. The CDR3 nucleotides read TGTGCCAGCAGCTTATCCCAGGGAGGTACCTATGGCTACACCTTC. Translation: CASSLSQGGTYGYTF.